The clone carrying this T cell receptor beta chain was detected ten times or more. Its antigen is undetermined. Libraries for TCR beta were made by quantitative 5'-RACE with molecular barcodes. TCRdb itself ran the 5' RACE reads through MiXCR, one entry per CDR3 protein. The data show 100,000 to 150,000 distinct CDR3 sequences, roughly an eighth seen once. CDR3 length: 15 residues. V lost 6 bases to trimming and J lost 3 bases; unmatched junction nucleotides: 6. The data derive from a study of CD8 T cells in ankylosing spondylitis. Broader study findings: Researchers report that disease-linked clones proved CD8+ and relatively rare in peripheral blood.

This chain links TRBV12-3 or TRBV12-4 with TRBJ2-3; TRBD2 aligns across 10 bases. The TCR originated in a female donor with ankylosing spondylitis or in good health (not recorded which). Sequencing was carried out using blood, either unsorted or a sorted T cell fraction (not recorded which). The DNA of the CDR3 is TGTGCCAGCAGCCCCGGGACTAGCGCGACAGATACGCAGTATTTT. It is translated as CASSPGTSATDTQYF.